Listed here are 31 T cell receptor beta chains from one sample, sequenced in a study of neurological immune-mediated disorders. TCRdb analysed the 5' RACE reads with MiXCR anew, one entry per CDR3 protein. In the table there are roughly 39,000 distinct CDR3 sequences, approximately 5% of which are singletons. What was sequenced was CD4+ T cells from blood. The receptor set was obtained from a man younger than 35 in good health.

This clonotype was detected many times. CDR3 nucleotide sequence: TGTGCCAGCAGCTTCGAACAAATCTATGGCTACACCTTC. It encodes CASSFEQIYGYTF. The chain links TRBV7-2 to TRBJ1-2, with D uncertain. The CDR3 is 13 amino acids. Trimming removed 3 bases from V and 4 bases from J, with 9 bases in between. Germline V gives CDR1 SGHTA, CDR2 FQGNSA.

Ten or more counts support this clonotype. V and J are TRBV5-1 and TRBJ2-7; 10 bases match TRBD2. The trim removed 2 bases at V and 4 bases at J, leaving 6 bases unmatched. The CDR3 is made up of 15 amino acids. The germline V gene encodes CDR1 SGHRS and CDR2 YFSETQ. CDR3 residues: CASSLSAGGRYEQYF. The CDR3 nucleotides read TGCGCCAGCAGCTTATCAGCGGGGGGGCGGTACGAGCAGTACTTC.

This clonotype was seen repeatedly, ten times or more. The CDR3 DNA follows: TGCAGTGCCTCGATGACTAGCGGGGTACCAGATACGCAGTATTTT. It translates to CSASMTSGVPDTQYF. The J gene is TRBJ2-3, the V gene TRBV20-1, with 11 bases that match TRBD2. The V gene's germline CDR1 is DFQATT and CDR2 SNEGSKA (reference sequence). With 6 bases clipped from V and 4 bases from J, the junction kept 9 bases outside the gene matches. The CDR3 consists of 15 residues.

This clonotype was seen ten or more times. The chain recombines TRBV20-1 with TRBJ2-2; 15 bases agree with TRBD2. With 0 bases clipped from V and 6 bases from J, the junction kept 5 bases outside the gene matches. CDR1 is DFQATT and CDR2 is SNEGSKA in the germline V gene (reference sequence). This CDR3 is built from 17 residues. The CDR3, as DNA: TGCAGTGCTAGAGATTGGACTAGCGGGGGGGGAGCCGGGGAGCTGTTTTTT. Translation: CSARDWTSGGGAGELFF.

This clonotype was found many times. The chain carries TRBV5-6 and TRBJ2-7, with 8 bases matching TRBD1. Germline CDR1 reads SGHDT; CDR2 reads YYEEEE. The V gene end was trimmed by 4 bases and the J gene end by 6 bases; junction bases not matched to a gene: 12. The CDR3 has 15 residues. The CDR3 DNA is TGTGCCAGCAGCCGCAGGGGGCACCTCTTCTCCGAGCAGTACTTC. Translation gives CASSRRGHLFSEQYF. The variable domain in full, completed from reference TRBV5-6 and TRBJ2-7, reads DAGVTQSPTHLIKTRGQQVTLRCSPKSGHDTVSWYQQALGQGPQFIFQYYEEEERQRGNFPDRFSGHQFPNYSSELNVNALLLGDSALYLCASSRRGHLFSEQYFGPGTRLTVT.

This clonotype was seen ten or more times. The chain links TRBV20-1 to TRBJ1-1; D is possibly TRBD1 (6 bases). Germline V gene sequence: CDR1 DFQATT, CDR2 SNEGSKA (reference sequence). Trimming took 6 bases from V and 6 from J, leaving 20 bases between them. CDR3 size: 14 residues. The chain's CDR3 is CSARRDGGAPEAFF. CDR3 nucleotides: TGCAGTGCAAGACGGGATGGGGGGGCCCCTGAAGCTTTCTTT.

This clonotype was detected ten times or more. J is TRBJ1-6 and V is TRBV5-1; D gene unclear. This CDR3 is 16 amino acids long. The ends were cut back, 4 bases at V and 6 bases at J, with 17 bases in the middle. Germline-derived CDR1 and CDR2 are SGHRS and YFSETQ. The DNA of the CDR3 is TGCGCCAGCAGCCCCCTTCCCGGGGAGGTTAATTCACCCCTCCACTTT. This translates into CASSPLPGEVNSPLHF.

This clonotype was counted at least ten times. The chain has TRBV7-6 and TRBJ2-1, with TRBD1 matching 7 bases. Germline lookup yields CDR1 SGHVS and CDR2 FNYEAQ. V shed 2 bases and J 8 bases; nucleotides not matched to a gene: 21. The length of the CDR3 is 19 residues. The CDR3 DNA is TGTGCCAGCAGCTTATCATTGCGGCGAGGACGGGGACAGAGGGATGAGCAGTTCTTC. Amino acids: CASSLSLRRGRGQRDEQFF. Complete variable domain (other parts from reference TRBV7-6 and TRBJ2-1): GAGVSQSPRYKVTKRGQDVALRCDPISGHVSLYWYRQALGQGPEFLTYFNYEAQQDKSGLPNDRFSAERPEGSISTLTIQRTEQRDSAMYRCASSLSLRRGRGQRDEQFFGPGTRLTVL.

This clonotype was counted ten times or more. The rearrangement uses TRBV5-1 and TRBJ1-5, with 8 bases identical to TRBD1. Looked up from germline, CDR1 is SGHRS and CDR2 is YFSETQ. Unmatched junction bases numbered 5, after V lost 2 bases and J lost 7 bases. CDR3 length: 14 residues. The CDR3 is CASSFGQGDQPQHF. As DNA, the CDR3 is TGCGCCAGCAGCTTCGGACAGGGCGACCAGCCCCAGCATTTT.

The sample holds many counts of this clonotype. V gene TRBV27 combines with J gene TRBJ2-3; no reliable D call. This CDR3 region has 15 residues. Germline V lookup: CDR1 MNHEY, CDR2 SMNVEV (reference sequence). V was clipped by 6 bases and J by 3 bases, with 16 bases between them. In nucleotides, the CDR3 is TGTGCCAGCAGCAATGCCCCGCTAATAACAGATACGCAGTATTTT. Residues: CASSNAPLITDTQYF.

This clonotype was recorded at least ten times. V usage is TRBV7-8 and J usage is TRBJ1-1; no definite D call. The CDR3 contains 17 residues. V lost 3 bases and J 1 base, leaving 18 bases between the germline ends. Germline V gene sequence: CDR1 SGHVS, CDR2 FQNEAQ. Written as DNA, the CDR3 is TGTGCCAGCAGCTTGGGTAGGAAAACAAAGTCGAACACTGAAGCTTTCTTT. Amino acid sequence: CASSLGRKTKSNTEAFF.

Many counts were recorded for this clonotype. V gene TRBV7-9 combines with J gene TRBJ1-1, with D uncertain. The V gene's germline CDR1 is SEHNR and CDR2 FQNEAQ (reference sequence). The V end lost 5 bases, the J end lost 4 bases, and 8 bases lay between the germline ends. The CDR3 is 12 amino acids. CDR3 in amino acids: CASSPRVTEAFF. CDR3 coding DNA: TGTGCCAGCAGCCCACGGGTCACTGAAGCTTTCTTT.

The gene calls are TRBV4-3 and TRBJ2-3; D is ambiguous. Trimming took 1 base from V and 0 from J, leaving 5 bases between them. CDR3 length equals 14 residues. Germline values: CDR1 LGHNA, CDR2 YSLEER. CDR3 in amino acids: CASSQVGSTDTQYF. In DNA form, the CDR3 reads TGCGCCAGCAGCCAAGTCGGTAGCACAGATACGCAGTATTTT.

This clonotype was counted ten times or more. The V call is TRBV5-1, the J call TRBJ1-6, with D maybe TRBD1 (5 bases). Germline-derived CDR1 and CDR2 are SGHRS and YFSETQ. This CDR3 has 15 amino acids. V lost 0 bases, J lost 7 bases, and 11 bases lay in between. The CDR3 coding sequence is TGCGCCAGCAGCTTGGTGGACGGACAAAATTCACCCCTCCACTTT. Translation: CASSLVDGQNSPLHF.

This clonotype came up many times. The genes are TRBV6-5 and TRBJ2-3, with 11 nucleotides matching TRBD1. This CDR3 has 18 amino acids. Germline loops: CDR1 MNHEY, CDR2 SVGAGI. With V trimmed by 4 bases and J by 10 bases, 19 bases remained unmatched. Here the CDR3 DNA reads TGTGCCAGCAGTTTAAATGCAGTGGTAGGACAGGGGGCTCATGCGCAGTATTTT. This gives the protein CASSLNAVVGQGAHAQYF.

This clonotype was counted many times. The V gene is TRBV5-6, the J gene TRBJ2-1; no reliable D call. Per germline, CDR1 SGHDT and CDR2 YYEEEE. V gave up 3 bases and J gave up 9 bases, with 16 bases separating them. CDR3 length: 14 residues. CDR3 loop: CASSWRGGSSEQFF. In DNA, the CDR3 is TGTGCCAGCAGCTGGCGAGGCGGAAGCAGTGAGCAGTTCTTC.

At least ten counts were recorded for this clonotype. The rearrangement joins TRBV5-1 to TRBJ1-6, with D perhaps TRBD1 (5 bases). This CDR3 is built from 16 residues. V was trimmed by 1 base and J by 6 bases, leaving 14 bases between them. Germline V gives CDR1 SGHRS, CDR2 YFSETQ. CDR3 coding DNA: TGCGCCAGCAGCTTGAAGGGGCCTGGGGGTAATTCACCCCTCCACTTT. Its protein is CASSLKGPGGNSPLHF.

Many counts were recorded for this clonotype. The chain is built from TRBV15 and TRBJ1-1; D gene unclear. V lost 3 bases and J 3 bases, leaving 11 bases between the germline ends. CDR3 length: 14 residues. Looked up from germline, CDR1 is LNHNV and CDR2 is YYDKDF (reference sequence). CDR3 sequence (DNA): TGTGCCACCAGCAGCGAAGTTAGGGACACTGAAGCTTTCTTT. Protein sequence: CATSSEVRDTEAFF.

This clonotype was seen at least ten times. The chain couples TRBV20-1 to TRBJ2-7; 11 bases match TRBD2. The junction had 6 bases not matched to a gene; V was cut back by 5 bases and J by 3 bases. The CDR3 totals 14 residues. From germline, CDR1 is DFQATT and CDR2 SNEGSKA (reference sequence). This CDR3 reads CSAQAGTSGYEQYF. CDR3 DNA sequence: TGCAGTGCTCAAGCCGGGACTAGCGGCTACGAGCAGTACTTC.

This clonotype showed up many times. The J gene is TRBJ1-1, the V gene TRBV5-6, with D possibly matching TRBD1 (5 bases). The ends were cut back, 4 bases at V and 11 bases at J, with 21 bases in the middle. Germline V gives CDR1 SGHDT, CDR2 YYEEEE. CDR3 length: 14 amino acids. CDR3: CASSPVGPTRAAFF. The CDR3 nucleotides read TGTGCCAGCAGCCCGGTGGGGCCCACACGCGCGGCTTTCTTT.

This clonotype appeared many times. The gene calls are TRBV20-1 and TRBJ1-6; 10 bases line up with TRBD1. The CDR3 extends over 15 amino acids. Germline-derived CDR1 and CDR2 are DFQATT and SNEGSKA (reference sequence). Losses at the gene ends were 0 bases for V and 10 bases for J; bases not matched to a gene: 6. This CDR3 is CSARDAGTGVSPLHF. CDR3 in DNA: TGCAGTGCTAGAGATGCTGGGACAGGGGTATCACCCCTCCACTTT.

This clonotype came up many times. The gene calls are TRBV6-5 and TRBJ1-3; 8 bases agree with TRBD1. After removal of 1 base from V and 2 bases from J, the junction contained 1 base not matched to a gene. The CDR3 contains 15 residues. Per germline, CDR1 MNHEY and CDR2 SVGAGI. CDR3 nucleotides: TGTGCCAGCAGTTACTTACAGGGGGCTGGAAACACCATATATTTT. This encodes CASSYLQGAGNTIYF.

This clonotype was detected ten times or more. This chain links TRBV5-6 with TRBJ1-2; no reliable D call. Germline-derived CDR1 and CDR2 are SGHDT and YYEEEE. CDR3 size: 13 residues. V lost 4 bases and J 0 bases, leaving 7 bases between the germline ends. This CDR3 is CASSPVANYGYTF. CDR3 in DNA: TGTGCCAGCAGCCCGGTCGCTAACTATGGCTACACCTTC. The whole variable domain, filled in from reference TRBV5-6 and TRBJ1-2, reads DAGVTQSPTHLIKTRGQQVTLRCSPKSGHDTVSWYQQALGQGPQFIFQYYEEEERQRGNFPDRFSGHQFPNYSSELNVNALLLGDSALYLCASSPVANYGYTFGSGTRLTVV.

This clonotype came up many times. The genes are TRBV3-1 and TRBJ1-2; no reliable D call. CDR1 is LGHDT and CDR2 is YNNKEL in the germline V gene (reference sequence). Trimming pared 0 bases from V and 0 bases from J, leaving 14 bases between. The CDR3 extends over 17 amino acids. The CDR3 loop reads CASSQEGSRPTNYGYTF. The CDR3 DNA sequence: TGTGCCAGCAGCCAAGAAGGTTCCAGGCCGACTAACTATGGCTACACCTTC.

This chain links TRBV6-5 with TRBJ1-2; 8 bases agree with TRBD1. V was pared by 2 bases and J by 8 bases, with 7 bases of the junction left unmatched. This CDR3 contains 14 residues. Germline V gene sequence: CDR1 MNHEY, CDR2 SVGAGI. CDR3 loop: CASSYRQGRNGYTF. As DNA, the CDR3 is TGTGCCAGCAGTTACCGACAGGGGCGGAACGGCTACACCTTC.

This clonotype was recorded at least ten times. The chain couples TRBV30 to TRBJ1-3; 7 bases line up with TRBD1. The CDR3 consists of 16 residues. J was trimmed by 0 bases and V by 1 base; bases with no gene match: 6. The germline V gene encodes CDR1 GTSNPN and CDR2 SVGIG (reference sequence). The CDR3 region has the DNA TGTGCCTGGAGTGGGGACAGTCCTAGCTCTGGAAACACCATATATTTT. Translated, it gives CAWSGDSPSSGNTIYF.

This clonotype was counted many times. The CDR3 nucleotides read TGTGCCAGCAGTACAGGTTGGAGCACAGATACGCAGTATTTT. Translation gives CASSTGWSTDTQYF. V usage is TRBV7-2 and J usage is TRBJ2-3; perhaps TRBD1 as D (5 bases). The V end lost 6 bases, the J end lost 0 bases, and 10 bases lay between the germline ends. Per germline, CDR1 SGHTA and CDR2 FQGNSA. The CDR3 totals 14 residues.

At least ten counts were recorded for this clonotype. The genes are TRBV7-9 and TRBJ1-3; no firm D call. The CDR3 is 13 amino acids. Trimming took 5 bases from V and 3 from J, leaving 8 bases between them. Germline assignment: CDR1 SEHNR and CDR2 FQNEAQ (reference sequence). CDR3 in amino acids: CASSLPGGNTIYF. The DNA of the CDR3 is TGTGCCAGCAGCCTCCCCGGTGGAAACACCATATATTTT.

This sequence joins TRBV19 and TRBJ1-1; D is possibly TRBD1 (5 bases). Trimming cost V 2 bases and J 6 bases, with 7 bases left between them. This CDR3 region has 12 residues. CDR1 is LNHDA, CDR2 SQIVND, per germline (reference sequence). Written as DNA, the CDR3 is TGTGCCAGTAGTATATTAGGGGCTGAAGCTTTCTTT. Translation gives CASSILGAEAFF. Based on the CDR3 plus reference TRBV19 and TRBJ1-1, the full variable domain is DGGITQSPKYLFRKEGQNVTLSCEQNLNHDAMYWYRQDPGQGLRLIYYSQIVNDFQKGDIAEGYSVSREKKESFPLTVTSAQKNPTAFYLCASSILGAEAFFGQGTRLTVV.

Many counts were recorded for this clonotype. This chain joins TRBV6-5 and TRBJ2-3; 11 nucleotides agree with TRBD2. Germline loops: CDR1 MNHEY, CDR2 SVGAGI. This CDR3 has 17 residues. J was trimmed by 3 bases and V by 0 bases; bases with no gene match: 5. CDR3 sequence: CASSYSTSGISTDTQYF. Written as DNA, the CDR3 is TGTGCCAGCAGTTACTCGACTAGCGGGATATCAACAGATACGCAGTATTTT.

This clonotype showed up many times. The CDR3 DNA is TGCAGCTCCAACAGGGATGGAGGCGGCTACACCTTC. Translation gives CSSNRDGGGYTF. The chain has TRBV29-1 and TRBJ1-2, with D perhaps matching TRBD1 (6 bases). The germline V gene encodes CDR1 SQVTM and CDR2 ANQGSEA. V lost 8 bases and J lost 8, with 18 bases in between. The CDR3 contains 12 residues.